Presented here are 4 T cell receptor beta chains from one specimen sequenced in a study of T cells in Graves' hyperthyroidism and ophthalmopathy (dated by TCRdb to about 2019). Library generation was performed with multiplex PCR. Instrument used: Illumina HiSeq 2000. The TCR beta CDR3 regions were amplified from RNA transcripts. A first-round RT-PCR of the TCR CDR3 used the HTBI primer set with the Qiagen OneStep RT-PCR kit. Clones were called with MiXCR by TCRdb after fastp trimmed the public reads at Q25, and only in-frame beta chains were retained. Each record represents a unique CDR3 protein, reported with the most common genes and DNA among its rows. Across this sample there are approximately 400,000 distinct CDR3 sequences, with roughly an eighth seen only once. Jointly, the top ten make up around 28% of the sample. The sequenced sample was blood. These receptors were collected from a man in his fifties with Graves' ophthalmopathy.

This clonotype was counted ten times or more. The chain employs TRBV20-1 and TRBJ2-7; perhaps TRBD2 as D (5 bases). The germline gives CDR1 DFQATT, CDR2 SNEGSKA (reference sequence). This CDR3 has 12 amino acids. Trimming removed 5 bases from V and 7 bases from J, with 15 bases in between. The CDR3 DNA reads TGCAGTGCTCTTGGACTGGACCTAGAGCAGTACTTC. Translation: CSALGLDLEQYF.

This clonotype came up many times. The CDR3 coding sequence is TGTGCCAGCAGCCCCGGACAGGGCGACGAGCAGTACTTC. This translates into CASSPGQGDEQYF. The rearrangement links TRBV5-5 to TRBJ2-7; the match to TRBD1 covers 8 bases. The CDR3 has 13 residues. Per the germline V gene, CDR1 is SGHKS and CDR2 is YYEKEE (reference sequence). The V segment lost 4 bases and the J segment 5 bases; nucleotides outside the gene matches: 5.

The chain uses TRBV6-1 and TRBJ2-2; TRBD1 aligns across 11 bases. The length of the CDR3 is 16 residues. The trim removed 5 bases at V and 4 bases at J, leaving 6 bases unmatched. Germline CDR1 MNHNS, CDR2 SASEGT. The CDR3 here is CASSPLGQGVTGELFF. CDR3 in DNA: TGTGCCAGCAGTCCACTGGGACAGGGGGTCACCGGGGAGCTGTTTTTT.

To note about this clonotype: This could be a read error, since a much larger clone is one nucleotide away. J is TRBJ2-7 and V is TRBV2; perhaps TRBD1 as D (6 bases). The DNA end is a closer match to TRBJ2-1, so the J assignment may be wrong. Germline CDR1 is SNHLY and CDR2 is FYNNEI. CDR3 length: 15 amino acids. In DNA form, the CDR3 reads TGTGCCAGCAGGCGAGGGGGTCGTTTCTCCTACGAGCAGTTCTTC. It is translated as CASRRGGRFSYEQFF.